These 8 T cell receptor beta chains were sequenced from one sample in a study of T cells in Graves' hyperthyroidism and ophthalmopathy. RNA transcripts gave rise to amplified TCR beta CDR3 regions. In the first-round RT-PCR of the TCR CDR3, the HTBI primer set was used. TCRdb re-analysed the multiplex PCR reads in MiXCR, keeping a single row per CDR3 protein. This sample has hundreds of thousands of distinct CDR3 sequences; approximately 15% occur once, and the top ten carry less than 15%. The sample comprised blood. The source of these receptors is a man aged 18 to 30 with Graves' ophthalmopathy.

In its sample, this clonotype was seen a few times. V usage is TRBV18 and J usage is TRBJ2-5; TRBD1 matches at 11 bases. V gave up 1 base and J gave up 4 bases; unmatched junction bases: 5. The length of the CDR3 is 16 residues. Per germline, CDR1 KGHSH and CDR2 LQKENI. CDR3 loop: CASSPRTGGFGETQYF. The DNA for the CDR3 is TGTGCCAGCTCACCACGGACAGGGGGCTTTGGAGAGACCCAGTACTTC. The variable domain in full, completed from reference TRBV18 and TRBJ2-5, reads NAGVMQNPRHLVRRRGQEARLRCSPMKGHSHVYWYRQLPEEGLKFMVYLQKENIIDESGMPKERFSAEFPKEGPSILRIQQVVRGDSAAYFCASSPRTGGFGETQYFGPGTRLLVL.

Many counts were recorded for this clonotype. This rearrangement joins TRBV12-3 or TRBV12-4 to TRBJ2-1; D not resolved. The CDR3 loop spans 12 amino acids. The germline V and J ends were trimmed by 5 bases and 3 bases, with 5 bases remaining between them. The CDR3 DNA follows: TGTGCCAGCAGTGCCAGCTACAATGAGCAGTTCTTC. It specifies CASSASYNEQFF.

This clonotype was seen a handful of times. This chain connects TRBV7-6 to TRBJ2-2; unclear D gene. The CDR3 is made up of 16 amino acids. Germline CDR1 is SGHVS and CDR2 is FNYEAQ. The V end lost 0 bases, the J end lost 7 bases, and 15 bases lay between the germline ends. The CDR3, as DNA: TGTGCCAGCAGCTTAGCCGTGGGCAAAACGGGCGGGGAGCTGTTTTTT. Translating gives CASSLAVGKTGGELFF.

This clonotype came up many times. The V gene is TRBV7-9, the J gene TRBJ2-5; tentatively, D is TRBD2 (5 bases). This CDR3 is 15 amino acids long. Germline V CDR1 and CDR2: SEHNR, FQNEAQ (reference sequence). V shed 2 bases and J shed 2 bases, with 12 bases lying between them. The CDR3 loop reads CASSLIQAAQETQYF. CDR3 in DNA: TGTGCCAGCAGCTTAATTCAAGCGGCACAAGAGACCCAGTACTTC. Together with reference TRBV7-9 and TRBJ2-5, the CDR3 gives the full variable domain: DTGVSQNPRHKITKRGQNVTFRCDPISEHNRLYWYRQTLGQGPEFLTYFQNEAQLEKSRLLSDRFSAERPKGSFSTLEIQRTEQGDSAMYLCASSLIQAAQETQYFGPGTRLLVL.

This clonotype was seen repeatedly, ten times or more. This chain joins TRBV20-1 and TRBJ1-1; D call uncertain. Looked up from germline, CDR1 is DFQATT and CDR2 is SNEGSKA (reference sequence). Trimming took off 4 bases at V and 0 bases at J, with 9 bases between the two ends. The CDR3 has 13 amino acids. The CDR3 coding sequence is TGCAGTGCTAAGACGGAAATGAACACTGAAGCTTTCTTT. It translates to CSAKTEMNTEAFF.

A few counts support this clonotype. This rearrangement joins TRBV5-4 to TRBJ2-1; TRBD1 matches 10 bases. From germline, CDR1 is SGHNT and CDR2 YYREEE (reference sequence). V gave up 4 bases and J gave up 6 bases; unmatched junction bases: 7. This CDR3 is 15 amino acids long. The CDR3 region is CASSLRDRGSNEQFF. CDR3 coding DNA: TGTGCCAGCAGCCTCCGGGACAGGGGCTCCAATGAGCAGTTCTTC.

J is TRBJ1-6 and V is TRBV20-1; D remains ambiguous. This CDR3 is built from 16 residues. Deletions cut 4 bases from V and 0 bases from J, with 13 bases between. Germline values: CDR1 DFQATT, CDR2 SNEGSKA (reference sequence). In nucleotides, the CDR3 is TGCAGTGCTACCCTCCCAGAGCTCTCCTATAATTCACCCCTCCACTTT. This translates into CSATLPELSYNSPLHF.

This clonotype has ten or more counts. This chain links TRBV12-3 or TRBV12-4 with TRBJ1-6, with 8 bases lining up with TRBD1. Trimming at V came to 5 bases and at J to 5 bases, leaving 2 bases not matched to a gene. This CDR3 has 14 amino acids. The CDR3 loop is CASSPTGDNSPLHF. CDR3 nucleotide sequence: TGTGCCAGCAGTCCGACAGGGGATAATTCACCCCTCCACTTT.